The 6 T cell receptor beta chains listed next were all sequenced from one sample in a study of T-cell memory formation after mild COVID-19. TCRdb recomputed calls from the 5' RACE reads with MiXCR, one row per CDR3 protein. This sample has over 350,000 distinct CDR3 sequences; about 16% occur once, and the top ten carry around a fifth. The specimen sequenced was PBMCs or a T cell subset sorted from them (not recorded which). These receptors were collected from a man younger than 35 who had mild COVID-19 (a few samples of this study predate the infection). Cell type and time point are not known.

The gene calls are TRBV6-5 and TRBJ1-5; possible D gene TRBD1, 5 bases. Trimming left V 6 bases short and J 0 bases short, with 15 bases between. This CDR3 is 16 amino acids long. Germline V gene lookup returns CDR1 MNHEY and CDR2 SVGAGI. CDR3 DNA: TGTGCCAGCAGCCCCGCTGGGGGAGGTAGCAATCAGCCCCAGCATTTT. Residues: CASSPAGGGSNQPQHF.

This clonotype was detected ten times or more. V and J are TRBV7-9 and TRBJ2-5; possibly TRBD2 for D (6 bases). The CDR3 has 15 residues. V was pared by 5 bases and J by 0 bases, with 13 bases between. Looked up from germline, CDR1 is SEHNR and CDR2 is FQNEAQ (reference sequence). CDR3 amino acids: CASSLRGSDQETQYF. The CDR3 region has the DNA TGTGCCAGCAGCCTCCGGGGGAGCGACCAAGAGACCCAGTACTTC. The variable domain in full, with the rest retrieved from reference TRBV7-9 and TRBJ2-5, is DTGVSQNPRHKITKRGQNVTFRCDPISEHNRLYWYRQTLGQGPEFLTYFQNEAQLEKSRLLSDRFSAERPKGSFSTLEIQRTEQGDSAMYLCASSLRGSDQETQYFGPGTRLLVL.

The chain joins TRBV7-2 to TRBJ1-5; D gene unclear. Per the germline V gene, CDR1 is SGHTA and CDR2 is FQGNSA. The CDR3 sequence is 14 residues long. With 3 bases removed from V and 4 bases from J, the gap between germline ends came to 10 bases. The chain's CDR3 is CASSFVVSNQPQHF. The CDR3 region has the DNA TGTGCCAGCAGCTTCGTCGTCAGTAATCAGCCCCAGCATTTT.

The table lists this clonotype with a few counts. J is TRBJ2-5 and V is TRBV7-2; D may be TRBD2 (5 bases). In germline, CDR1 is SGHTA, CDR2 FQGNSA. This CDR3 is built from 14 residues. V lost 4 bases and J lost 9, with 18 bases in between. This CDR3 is CASSSAGSLGAQYF. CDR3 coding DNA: TGTGCCAGCAGCTCCGCAGGATCCCTCGGGGCCCAGTACTTC.

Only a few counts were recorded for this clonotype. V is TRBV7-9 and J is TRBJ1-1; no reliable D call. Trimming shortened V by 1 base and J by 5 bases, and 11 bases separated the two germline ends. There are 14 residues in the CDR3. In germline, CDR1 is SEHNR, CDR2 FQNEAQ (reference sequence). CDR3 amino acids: CASSLEEVWTEAFF. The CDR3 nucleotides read TGTGCCAGCAGCTTAGAGGAGGTTTGGACTGAAGCTTTCTTT.

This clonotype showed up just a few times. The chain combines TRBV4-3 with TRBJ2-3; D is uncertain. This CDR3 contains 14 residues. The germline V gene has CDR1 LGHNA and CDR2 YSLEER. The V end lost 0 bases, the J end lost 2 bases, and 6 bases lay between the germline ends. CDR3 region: CASSQDFNTDTQYF. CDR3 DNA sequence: TGCGCCAGCAGCCAAGACTTCAACACAGATACGCAGTATTTT.